This T cell receptor beta chain was documented in a study of shared clonotypes between healthy human individuals. Clones were sequenced by immunoSEQ multiplex PCR, and TCRdb holds only the in-frame ones, with some missing. The table has about 680,000 clones, 90% to 95% seen once; the top ten hold 20% to 25%. Broader study findings: Depth was large, yet rarefaction showed that sorted-subset sequencing was incomplete.

Naive CD8 isolation took CD45RO-negative cells positively selected for CCR7 and excluded terminally differentiated effector memory CD45RA+ cells. Many counts were recorded for this clone. Its antigen is unidentified. V shed 5 bases and J shed 3 bases, with 10 bases lying between them. This CDR3 is built from 13 residues. Germline V gene data show CDR1 as MGHDK and CDR2 as SYGVNS. What was sequenced was naive CD8+ T cells sorted from blood. This rearrangement joins TRBV25-1 to TRBJ2-5; D is perhaps TRBD1 (5 bases). The receptor comes from a man aged 25 to 40 in good health. The CDR3 region is CASSSLTEETQYF. As DNA, the CDR3 is TGTGCCAGCAGTTCCCTGACAGAAGAGACCCAGTACTTC.